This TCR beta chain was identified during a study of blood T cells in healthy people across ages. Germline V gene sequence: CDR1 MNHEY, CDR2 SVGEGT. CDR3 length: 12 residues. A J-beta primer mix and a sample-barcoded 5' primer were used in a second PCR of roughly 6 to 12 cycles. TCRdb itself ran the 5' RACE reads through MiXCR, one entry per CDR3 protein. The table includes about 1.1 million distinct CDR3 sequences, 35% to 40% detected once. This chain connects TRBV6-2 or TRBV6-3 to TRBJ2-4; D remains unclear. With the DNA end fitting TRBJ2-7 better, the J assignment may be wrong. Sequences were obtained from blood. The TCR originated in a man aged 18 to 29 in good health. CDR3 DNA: TGTGCCAGCAGTTATGCTCCCCACGAGCAGTACTTC. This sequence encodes CASSYAPHEQYF.